Presented here are 13 T cell receptor beta chains from one specimen sequenced in a study of blood T cell repertoires in COVID-19 (dated by TCRdb to the early 2020s). Preparation of the library involved the immunoSEQ multiplex PCR assay. TCRdb took this table from immuneACCESS and kept in-frame rearrangements with V and J called. Such tables lack part of the clones; where checked against another copy, unresolved V genes explain under half of the gap, and the rest is unexplained. This sample gives 65,000 to 95,000 clones in total; approximately 90% of them show up just once. 2.5% to 3% of the sample lies in the top ten. Specimen: peripheral blood. The source is a man aged 50 or older with COVID-19, enrolled during active disease.

The rearrangement links TRBV7-2 to TRBJ2-1; 10 nucleotides agree with TRBD2. CDR1 is SGHTA, CDR2 FQGNSA, per germline. The CDR3 covers 16 residues. The V segment lost 6 bases and the J segment 8 bases; nucleotides outside the gene matches: 13. The CDR3 protein is CASRVQGTSENDEQFF. CDR3 sequence (DNA): TGTGCCAGCAGGGTTCAGGGGACTAGCGAAAATGATGAGCAGTTCTTC.

The chain carries TRBV6-1 and TRBJ1-5; 8 bases are shared with TRBD1. The CDR3 totals 17 residues. V gave up 4 bases and J gave up 4 bases; unmatched junction bases: 12. Germline V gene sequence: CDR1 MNHNS, CDR2 SASEGT. As DNA, the CDR3 is TGTGCCAGCAGTGGACAGGGGAAGTTCGCGTTTAATCAGCCCCAGCATTTT. The encoded protein is CASSGQGKFAFNQPQHF.

The rearrangement links TRBV11-2 to TRBJ1-1; D perhaps matches TRBD1 (6 bases). This CDR3 is built from 15 residues. V was clipped by 1 base and J by 1 base, with 10 bases between them. Germline loops: CDR1 SGHAT, CDR2 FQNNGV. CDR3 sequence reads: CASSLGTGSNTEAFF. DNA for the CDR3: TGTGCCAGCAGCTTAGGAACAGGGTCGAACACTGAAGCTTTCTTT.

The chain couples TRBV18 to TRBJ2-7, with 8 bases matching TRBD1. Germline V gene sequence: CDR1 KGHSH, CDR2 LQKENI. CDR3 length equals 13 residues. Trimming took 5 bases from V and 4 from J; bases not matched to a gene: 4. The CDR3 region is CASSSDREYEQYF. The CDR3 DNA follows: TGTGCCAGCTCATCGGACAGGGAGTACGAGCAGTACTTC.

This chain uses TRBV30 with TRBJ1-1; D not certain. The CDR3 runs to 11 residues. Per germline, CDR1 GTSNPN and CDR2 SVGIG (reference sequence). The V end was cut by 3 bases, the J end by 1 base, with 3 bases between. CDR3 residues: CAWRANTEAFF. CDR3 DNA sequence: TGTGCCTGGAGGGCGAACACTGAAGCTTTCTTT.

This chain connects TRBV4-3 to TRBJ1-2, with no clear D. Germline-derived CDR1 and CDR2 are LGHNA and YSLEER. Trimming removed 1 base at V and 3 bases at J, with 6 bases between. The CDR3 runs 13 residues. The CDR3 DNA follows: TGCGCCAGCAGCCAAGGTGGCTACTATGGCTACACCTTC. Its translation: CASSQGGYYGYTF.

The rearrangement links TRBV30 to TRBJ1-5, with D unclear. The CDR3 has 12 residues. V was trimmed by 1 base and J by 7 bases, leaving 8 bases between them. In germline, CDR1 is GTSNPN, CDR2 SVGIG (reference sequence). The CDR3 DNA sequence: TGTGCCTGGAGTGAAGCCGGGCAGCCCCAGCATTTT. Its protein is CAWSEAGQPQHF.

This sequence joins TRBV4-3 and TRBJ2-7; 9 nucleotides match TRBD1. Germline assignment: CDR1 LGHNA and CDR2 YSLEER. The CDR3 contains 15 residues. The trim removed 1 base at V and 3 bases at J, leaving 4 bases unmatched. The CDR3 region has the DNA TGCGCCAGCAGCCAAGTCCGACAGGGGGTCTACGAGCAGTACTTC. Translation gives CASSQVRQGVYEQYF.

Notes on this clone: This same CDR3 is encoded by further DNA sequences in the sample. This sequence joins TRBV4-1 and TRBJ1-5; 7 bases are shared with TRBD1. The CDR3 runs to 15 residues. CDR1 MGHRA and CDR2 YSYEKL come from the germline V gene. The junction had 1 base not matched to a gene; V was cut back by 0 bases and J by 2 bases. DNA of the CDR3: TGCGCCAGCAGCCAAGACGGACAGGGCAATCAGCCCCAGCATTTT. Its translation is CASSQDGQGNQPQHF.

The chain uses TRBV19 and TRBJ2-5, with D perhaps TRBD2 (6 bases). The V and J ends lost 3 bases and 4 bases respectively, with 12 bases between them. Per the germline V gene, CDR1 is LNHDA and CDR2 is SQIVND (reference sequence). The CDR3 runs to 14 residues. The CDR3 region is CASSMFGGTETQYF. The CDR3 DNA sequence: TGTGCCAGTAGTATGTTTGGGGGGACAGAGACCCAGTACTTC.

The chain is built from TRBV24-1 and TRBJ2-2, with D possibly being TRBD1 (6 bases). The germline V and J ends were trimmed by 4 bases and 1 base, with 18 bases remaining between them. Germline-derived CDR1 and CDR2 are KGHDR and SFDVKD. CDR3 length: 18 amino acids. The CDR3 reads CATSEVVGTSWNTGELFF. The CDR3 nucleotides read TGTGCCACCAGTGAAGTAGTTGGGACATCCTGGAACACCGGGGAGCTGTTTTTT.

The chain recombines TRBV7-2 with TRBJ2-1; 8 nucleotides agree with TRBD2. Germline lookup yields CDR1 SGHTA and CDR2 FQGNSA. The CDR3 runs to 14 residues. The V segment lost 7 bases and the J segment 7 bases; nucleotides outside the gene matches: 9. CDR3 sequence reads: CASTPSGGINEQFF. CDR3 nucleotide sequence: TGTGCCAGCACCCCTTCGGGGGGGATAAATGAGCAGTTCTTC. Combining the CDR3 with reference TRBV7-2 and TRBJ2-1 gives the whole variable domain GAGVSQSPSNKVTEKGKDVELRCDPISGHTALYWYRQSLGQGLEFLIYFQGNSAPDKSGLPSDRFSAERTGGSVSTLTIQRTQQEDSAVYLCASTPSGGINEQFFGPGTRLTVL.

In its sample, this clone was seen once. The rearrangement uses TRBV6-5 and TRBJ2-5; a weak D match, TRBD2 (7 bases). The germline gives CDR1 MNHEY, CDR2 SVGAGI. CDR3 length: 12 residues. With 6 bases removed from V and 5 bases from J, the gap between germline ends came to 10 bases. The CDR3: CASREGGETQYF. CDR3 DNA sequence: TGTGCCAGCAGGGAGGGGGGGGAGACCCAGTACTTC.